The 32 T cell receptor beta chains reported below all come from one sample, sequenced in a study of T cell repertoires in cytomegalovirus infection. Their target antigens are unknown. TCRdb called the reads again in MiXCR, with one record for every CDR3 protein. The table shows hundreds of thousands of distinct CDR3 sequences, with less than 35% occurring only once. The sample here was cultured CD8+ T cells from PBMCs, taken from culture after CMV antigen stimulation. Every receptor here comes from a human donor in good health (CMV status not recorded). Some clones in this sample may be carry-over from other donors' samples.

The sample holds a few counts of this clonotype. The CDR3 loop is CASSRRLAGLNGELFF. The CDR3 region has the DNA TGTGCCAGCAGCCGGAGGCTAGCGGGGCTCAACGGGGAGCTGTTTTTT. The chain is built from TRBV7-6 and TRBJ2-2; TRBD2 agrees at 9 bases. There are 16 residues in the CDR3. Germline V gene lookup returns CDR1 SGHVS and CDR2 FNYEAQ. J was trimmed by 7 bases and V by 5 bases; bases with no gene match: 11.

This clonotype was observed a handful of times. This chain links TRBV7-9 with TRBJ1-1; TRBD1 aligns across 8 bases. V lost 1 base and J lost 2; bases outside the gene matches: 12. CDR3 size: 18 residues. Germline CDR1 and CDR2: SEHNR and FQNEAQ (reference sequence). CDR3: CASSLVGGQAARNTEAFF. In DNA form, the CDR3 reads TGTGCCAGCAGCTTAGTGGGGGGACAGGCAGCCCGAAACACTGAAGCTTTCTTT.

Here the CDR3 reads CASSRDRVGHRYGYTF. In DNA form, the CDR3 reads TGTGCCAGCAGCAGGGACAGGGTCGGCCATCGCTATGGCTACACCTTC. V and J are TRBV7-9 and TRBJ1-2, with 9 bases fitting TRBD1. Germline V gene lookup returns CDR1 SEHNR and CDR2 FQNEAQ (reference sequence). V dropped 5 bases and J dropped 4; count of bases not matched to a gene: 11. The CDR3 is 16 amino acids.

This clonotype has ten or more counts. The V call is TRBV6-5, the J call TRBJ2-1; 7 nucleotides line up with TRBD1. The V gene end was trimmed by 5 bases and the J gene end by 10 bases; junction bases not matched to a gene: 17. In germline, CDR1 is MNHEY, CDR2 SVGAGI. The CDR3 has 16 amino acids. DNA of the CDR3: TGTGCCAGCAGTAGTGGAGGCAGGGGGTTAAAGGGAGAGCAGTTCTTC. Its translation: CASSSGGRGLKGEQFF.

A remark on this clonotype: Just one base apart from a much larger clone, this may be a read error. The rearrangement joins TRBV7-3 to TRBJ1-4; 12 bases fit TRBD1. With 4 bases clipped from V and 7 bases from J, the junction kept 1 base outside the gene matches. The length of the CDR3 is 14 residues. CDR1 and CDR2 from the germline V gene are SGHTA and FQGTGA. CDR3 residues: CASSSGQGAEKLFF. Here the CDR3 DNA reads TGTGCCAGCAGCTCGGGACAGGGGGCTGAAAAACTGTTTTTT. The entire variable domain, with the rest obtained from reference TRBV7-3 and TRBJ1-4, is as follows: GAGVSQTPSNKVTEKGKYVELRCDPISGHTALYWYRQSLGQGPEFLIYFQGTGAADDSGLPNDRFFAVRPEGSVSTLKIQRTERGDSAVYLCASSSGQGAEKLFFGSGTQLSVL.

This clonotype was recorded at least ten times. Its ends do not fully match the called genes, so a read error is possible. The chain combines TRBV11-2 with TRBJ2-5; D ambiguous. The germline CDR1 and CDR2 sequences are SGHAT and FQNNGV. The CDR3 consists of 12 residues. CDR3 residues: CASSLDQETQYF. In DNA form, the CDR3 reads TGTGCCAGCAGTTTAGATCAAGAGACCCAGTACTTC. The whole variable domain, remainder taken from reference TRBV11-2 and TRBJ2-5, is EAGVAQSPRYKIIEKRQSVAFWCNPISGHATLYWYQQILGQGPKLLIQFQNNGVVDDSQLPKDRFSAERLKGVDSTLKIQPAKLEDSAVYLCASSLDQETQYFGPGTRLLVL.

This clonotype was seen only a few times. The J gene is TRBJ1-4, the V gene TRBV28; a possible D gene is TRBD1 (5 bases). V shed 11 bases and J shed 3 bases, with 19 bases lying between them. The CDR3 covers 15 residues. In germline, CDR1 is MDHEN, CDR2 SYDVKM. The CDR3 loop reads CAAAGTQTANEKLFF. The CDR3 DNA sequence: TGTGCCGCTGCTGGGACCCAGACGGCTAATGAAAAACTGTTTTTT.

The chain is built from TRBV7-4 and TRBJ1-1; no reliable D call. Trimming took 1 base from V and 1 from J, leaving 13 bases between them. The germline gives CDR1 SGHVT, CDR2 SQSDAQ. The CDR3 totals 16 residues. CDR3 in amino acids: CASSLVRSGSNTEAFF. DNA for the CDR3: TGTGCCAGCAGCTTAGTTCGCAGCGGGTCGAACACTGAAGCTTTCTTT. Based on the CDR3 plus reference TRBV7-4 and TRBJ1-1, the full variable domain is GAGVSQSPRYKVAKRGRDVALRCDSISGHVTLYWYRQTLGQGSEVLTYSQSDAQRDKSGRPSGRFSAERPERSVSTLKIQRTEQGDSAVYLCASSLVRSGSNTEAFFGQGTRLTVV.

This clonotype was observed a few times. The V gene is TRBV6-5, the J gene TRBJ1-4; a possible D gene is TRBD1 (6 bases). Germline V gene sequence: CDR1 MNHEY, CDR2 SVGAGI. The V end lost 6 bases, the J end lost 6 bases, and 17 bases lay between the germline ends. The CDR3 length is 15 residues. This CDR3 is CASSRNRARDEKLFF. The CDR3, as DNA: TGTGCCAGCAGCCGGAACAGGGCGAGAGATGAAAAACTGTTTTTT.

At least ten counts were recorded for this clonotype. The V gene is TRBV7-8, the J gene TRBJ1-6; 7 bases match TRBD1. Losses at the gene ends were 5 bases for V and 1 base for J; bases not matched to a gene: 11. CDR3 size: 18 residues. Germline CDR1 reads SGHVS; CDR2 reads FQNEAQ. CDR3 bases: TGTGCCAGCAGCCCCACCCGGACAGGAGGGTCCTATAATTCACCCCTCCACTTT. It specifies CASSPTRTGGSYNSPLHF.

This clonotype was observed a single time. The conserved phenylalanine or tryptophan normally closing the CDR3 is absent here, so this likely arose from a read error. The V gene is TRBV7-2, the J gene TRBJ2-7; 8 nucleotides line up with TRBD2. V shed 3 bases and J 4 bases; nucleotides not matched to a gene: 5. Germline CDR1 is SGHTA and CDR2 is FQGNSA. The CDR3 runs to 14 residues. CDR3: CASSFPGLGYEQYS. The DNA for the CDR3 is TGTGCCAGCAGCTTCCCGGGACTAGGTTACGAGCAGTACTCC.

The rearrangement uses TRBV9 and TRBJ1-2, with D unresolved. Trimming pared 0 bases from V and 4 bases from J, leaving 4 bases between. The CDR3 runs 12 residues. Germline CDR1 SGDLS, CDR2 YYNGEE. The CDR3 sequence: CASSVVPYGYTF. CDR3 nucleotides: TGTGCCAGCAGCGTAGTGCCCTATGGCTACACCTTC.

V usage is TRBV24-1 and J usage is TRBJ1-1, with D unresolved. This CDR3 has 13 amino acids. V was shortened by 0 bases and J by 8 bases, with 9 bases between the two germline ends. Germline CDR1 is KGHDR and CDR2 is SFDVKD. CDR3 amino acids: CATSDLVNKEAFF. The CDR3 DNA reads as TGTGCCACCAGTGATTTGGTGAATAAGGAAGCTTTCTTT.

On this clonotype: The junction departs from germline at one end; a sequencing error may be responsible. CDR3 sequence: CANSNAPGTGRYEQFF. The CDR3 bases are TGTGCCAACAGTAACGCCCCCGGGACAGGGAGGTATGAGCAGTTCTTC. This chain uses TRBV27 with TRBJ2-1, with 9 positions matching TRBD1. From germline, CDR1 is MNHEY and CDR2 SMNVEV (reference sequence). The CDR3 sequence is 16 residues long.

The chain carries TRBV4-2 and TRBJ1-3, with TRBD1 identical over 7 bases. V trimming: 3 bases; J trimming: 3 bases; junction bases outside the gene matches: 8. CDR3 length: 16 amino acids. CDR1 is LGHNA, CDR2 YNFKEQ, per germline. The CDR3 sequence: CASSQGTVSLGNTIYF. The CDR3 DNA is TGTGCCAGCAGCCAGGGGACAGTCTCTCTTGGAAACACCATATATTTT.

CDR3 residues: CASSEALAGHTDTQYF. The CDR3 bases are TGTGCCAGCAGTGAAGCGCTAGCGGGGCACACAGATACGCAGTATTTT. V usage is TRBV27 and J usage is TRBJ2-3, with 9 positions matching TRBD2. Per the germline V gene, CDR1 is MNHEY and CDR2 is SMNVEV (reference sequence). V lost 5 bases to trimming and J lost 2 bases; unmatched junction nucleotides: 8. The CDR3 spans 16 residues.

In this sample, this clonotype turned up a few times. This rearrangement joins TRBV7-6 to TRBJ2-3, with 9 bases fitting TRBD2. Trimming took 2 bases from V and 4 from J; bases not matched to a gene: 7. The CDR3 contains 16 residues. Looked up from germline, CDR1 is SGHVS and CDR2 is FNYEAQ. The CDR3 region is CASSLQFPSGADTQYF. For the CDR3, the DNA is TGTGCCAGCAGCTTACAGTTCCCTAGCGGGGCAGATACGCAGTATTTT.

The chain couples TRBV5-4 to TRBJ1-2; D might be TRBD1 (5 bases). The CDR3 length is 13 residues. The V gene lost 4 bases and the J gene lost 1 base, with 8 bases spanning the gap. The germline gives CDR1 SGHNT, CDR2 YYREEE (reference sequence). The CDR3, as DNA: TGTGCCAGCAGCCCAGGGTATAACTATGGCTACACCTTC. It yields the protein CASSPGYNYGYTF.

At least ten counts were recorded for this clonotype. The chain combines TRBV6-2 or TRBV6-3 with TRBJ1-2; 9 bases agree with TRBD1. This CDR3 has 15 amino acids. Germline CDR1 reads MNHEY; CDR2 reads SVGEGT. The V gene end was trimmed by 0 bases and the J gene end by 4 bases; junction bases not matched to a gene: 3. The CDR3, as DNA: TGTGCCAGCAGTTACTCGGACAGGGGTGGCTATGGCTACACCTTC. It codes for CASSYSDRGGYGYTF.

This chain links TRBV9 with TRBJ2-3; no firm D call. Germline CDR1 and CDR2: SGDLS and YYNGEE. The CDR3 extends over 9 amino acids. V lost 1 base to trimming and J lost 14 bases, with 5 bases between them. This CDR3 is CASSVPPYF. CDR3 coding DNA: TGTGCCAGCAGCGTACCCCCGTATTTT.

The rearrangement uses TRBV5-6 and TRBJ2-7; D unresolved. The CDR3 covers 13 residues. Trimming removed 1 base at V and 2 bases at J, with 7 bases between. Germline CDR1 and CDR2: SGHDT and YYEEEE. DNA of the CDR3: TGTGCCAGCAGCTTGCATGGTGCCTACGAGCAGTACTTC. Residues: CASSLHGAYEQYF.

This clonotype was detected a few times. The chain recombines TRBV12-3 or TRBV12-4 with TRBJ2-1; D is unclear. The CDR3 covers 14 residues. V gave up 8 bases and J gave up 4 bases, with 15 bases separating them. The CDR3 coding sequence is TGTGCCAGCGTTCGGTCCCCTTTTTACAATGAGCAGTTCTTC. It translates to CASVRSPFYNEQFF.

This clonotype has only a few counts. The chain has TRBV6-6 and TRBJ1-5, with TRBD1 matching 7 bases. This CDR3 contains 15 residues. Germline V gene data show CDR1 as MNHNY and CDR2 as SVGAGI (reference sequence). The junction had 10 bases not matched to a gene; V was cut back by 6 bases and J by 5 bases. CDR3 DNA: TGTGCCAGCAGCGCGAGAGACAGGGCGTATCAGCCCCAGCATTTT. Translating gives CASSARDRAYQPQHF.

This clonotype came up a few times. The V gene is TRBV7-9, the J gene TRBJ2-2, with D possibly being TRBD2 (6 bases). This CDR3 is 17 amino acids long. V lost 5 bases, J lost 2 bases, and 18 bases lay in between. CDR1 and CDR2 from the germline V gene are SEHNR and FQNEAQ (reference sequence). The CDR3 is CASSPAWEAINTGELFF. The CDR3 coding sequence is TGTGCCAGCAGCCCCGCCTGGGAGGCGATTAACACCGGGGAGCTGTTTTTT.

Remarks on this clonotype: Given a much more abundant clone one base away, this may be a read error. V is TRBV7-8 and J is TRBJ2-7; 9 bases are shared with TRBD1. The length of the CDR3 is 17 residues. Germline-derived CDR1 and CDR2 are SGHVS and FQNEAQ. This CDR3 reads CVSSFDSGTGLFYEQYF. The CDR3 DNA reads as TGTGTCAGCAGCTTCGACTCCGGGACAGGGCTGTTCTACGAGCAGTACTTC. The full variable domain, rest sourced from reference TRBV7-8 and TRBJ2-7, is GAGVSQSPRYKVAKRGQDVALRCDPISGHVSLFWYQQALGQGPEFLTYFQNEAQLDKSGLPSDRFFAERPEGSVSTLKIQRTQQEDSAVYLCVSSFDSGTGLFYEQYFGPGTRLTVT.

This clonotype was seen only a few times. The CDR3 nucleotides read TGTGCCAGCAGCTTACGGGGAGCTTGGAATGAGCAGTTCTTC. Translated, it gives CASSLRGAWNEQFF. The chain carries TRBV7-6 and TRBJ2-1; D is possibly TRBD2 (5 bases). Germline V CDR1 and CDR2: SGHVS, FNYEAQ. The CDR3 extends over 14 amino acids. Trimming shortened V by 2 bases and J by 7 bases, and 12 bases separated the two germline ends. The full variable domain, rest sourced from reference TRBV7-6 and TRBJ2-1, is GAGVSQSPRYKVTKRGQDVALRCDPISGHVSLYWYRQALGQGPEFLTYFNYEAQQDKSGLPNDRFSAERPEGSISTLTIQRTEQRDSAMYRCASSLRGAWNEQFFGPGTRLTVL.

Note on this clonotype: The junction and the germline gene differ at one end; a read error may be behind it. The genes are TRBV7-7 and TRBJ2-5; 13 bases agree with TRBD2. The CDR3 length is 19 residues. The germline gives CDR1 SSHAT, CDR2 FNYEAQ (reference sequence). Here the CDR3 DNA reads TGTGCTAGCAGCCCCCTAGCTGGGACTAGCGGGGCGGTACAAGAGACCCAGTACTTC. It specifies CASSPLAGTSGAVQETQYF.

In DNA, the CDR3 is TGTGCCACCAGCCACCTCGGAGGGGGCACTGAAGCTTTCTTT. The encoded protein is CATSHLGGGTEAFF. V and J are TRBV15 and TRBJ1-1; possible D gene TRBD1, 6 bases. Germline lookup yields CDR1 LNHNV and CDR2 YYDKDF (reference sequence). Between the trimmed V and J ends, which lost 5 bases and 4 bases, there was a span of 14 bases. The CDR3 length is 14 residues. The whole variable domain, remainder taken from reference TRBV15 and TRBJ1-1, is DAMVIQNPRYQVTQFGKPVTLSCSQTLNHNVMYWYQQKSSQAPKLLFHYYDKDFNNEADTPDNFQSRRPNTSFCFLDIRSPGLGDTAMYLCATSHLGGGTEAFFGQGTRLTVV.

This clonotype appeared once. This may be a read error, as it is one base from a much larger clone. This chain uses TRBV7-2 with TRBJ2-3; D remains unclear. The CDR3 has 12 residues. CDR1 is SGHTA and CDR2 is FQGNSA in the germline V gene. V dropped 0 bases and J dropped 13 bases, with 11 bases sitting between them. The CDR3 spells CASSLADPPKYF. CDR3 nucleotides: TGTGCCAGCAGCTTAGCAGACCCGCCAAAGTATTTT.

This clonotype has ten or more counts. This sequence joins TRBV7-2 and TRBJ2-7, with a possible D match to TRBD1 (6 bases). Trimming took 1 base from V and 8 from J, leaving 12 bases between them. The CDR3 is made up of 13 amino acids. The germline V gene encodes CDR1 SGHTA and CDR2 FQGNSA. CDR3 amino acids: CASSLGAGVKQYV. CDR3 sequence (DNA): TGTGCCAGCAGCTTAGGGGCAGGGGTGAAGCAGTACGTC.

This clonotype was seen a handful of times. The chain combines TRBV10-3 with TRBJ1-5; D might be TRBD1 (5 bases). CDR1 is ENHRY, CDR2 SYGVKD, per germline. CDR3 size: 14 residues. V gave up 11 bases and J gave up 0 bases, with 14 bases separating them. CDR3 in amino acids: CASDTGDSNQPQHF. The CDR3 DNA sequence: TGTGCCTCGGATACGGGGGATAGCAATCAGCCCCAGCATTTT.

This clonotype was observed many times. This chain connects TRBV24-1 to TRBJ2-5; D is ambiguous. Trimming stripped 5 bases from V and 4 bases from J, with 10 bases between. Germline V lookup: CDR1 KGHDR, CDR2 SFDVKD. The CDR3 has 13 amino acids. As DNA, the CDR3 is TGTGCCACCAGTGCAAGAGGCGGAGAGACCCAGTACTTC. This translates into CATSARGGETQYF.